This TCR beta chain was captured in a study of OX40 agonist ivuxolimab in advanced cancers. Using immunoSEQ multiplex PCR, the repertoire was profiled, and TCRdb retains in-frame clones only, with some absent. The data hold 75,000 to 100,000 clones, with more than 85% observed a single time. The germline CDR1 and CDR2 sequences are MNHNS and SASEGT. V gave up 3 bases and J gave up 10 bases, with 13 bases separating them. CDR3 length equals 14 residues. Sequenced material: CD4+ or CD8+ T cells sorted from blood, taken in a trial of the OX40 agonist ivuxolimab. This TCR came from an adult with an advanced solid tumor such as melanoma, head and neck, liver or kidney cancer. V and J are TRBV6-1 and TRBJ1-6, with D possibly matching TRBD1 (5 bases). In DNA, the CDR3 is TGTGCCAGCAGTGACCCTCCGGGGGACTCACCCCTCCACTTT. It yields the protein CASSDPPGDSPLHF.